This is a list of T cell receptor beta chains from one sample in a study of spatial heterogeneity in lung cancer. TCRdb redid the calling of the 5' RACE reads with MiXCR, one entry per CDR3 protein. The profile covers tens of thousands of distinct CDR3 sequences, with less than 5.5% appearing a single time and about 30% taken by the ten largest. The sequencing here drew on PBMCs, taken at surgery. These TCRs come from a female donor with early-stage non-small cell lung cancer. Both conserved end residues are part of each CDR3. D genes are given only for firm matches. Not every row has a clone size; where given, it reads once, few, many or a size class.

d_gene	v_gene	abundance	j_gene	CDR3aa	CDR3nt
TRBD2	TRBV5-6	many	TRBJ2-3	CASSWRQRGSTDTQYF	TGTGCCAGCAGCTGGAGGCAGCGGGGGAGCACAGATACGCAGTATTTT
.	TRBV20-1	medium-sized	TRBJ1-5	CSARRDLNQPQHF	TGCAGTGCTAGGCGGGACCTCAATCAGCCCCAGCATTTT
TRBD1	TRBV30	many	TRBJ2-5	CAWRIPSFGTGDQETQYF	TGTGCCTGGAGAATCCCAAGTTTCGGGACAGGAGACCAAGAGACCCAGTACTTC
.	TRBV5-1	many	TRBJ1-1	CASSPRGGGEGAFF	TGCGCCAGCAGCCCGAGGGGCGGGGGAGAAGGAGCTTTCTTT
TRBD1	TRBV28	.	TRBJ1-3	CASSLWGDSSGNTIYF	TGTGCCAGCAGTTTATGGGGGGACAGCTCTGGAAACACCATATATTTT
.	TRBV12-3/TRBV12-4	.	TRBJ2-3	CASNRQILTSTDTQYF	TGTGCCAGCAACCGACAGATTCTCACTAGCACAGATACGCAGTATTTT
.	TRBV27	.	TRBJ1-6	CASSLRLQNSPLHF	TGTGCCAGCAGTTTACGGTTGCAGAATTCACCCCTCCACTTT
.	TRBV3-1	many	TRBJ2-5	CASSQGPRGDSRPVTQYF	TGTGCCAGCAGCCAGGGGCCCCGGGGAGACTCCCGCCCTGTGACCCAGTACTTC
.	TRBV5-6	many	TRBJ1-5	CASSLMEGMGNQPQHF	TGTGCCAGCAGCTTGATGGAGGGGATGGGCAATCAGCCCCAGCATTTT
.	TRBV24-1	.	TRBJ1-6	CATGRGSSYNSPLHF	TGTGCCACCGGGAGAGGGAGCTCCTATAATTCACCCCTCCACTTT
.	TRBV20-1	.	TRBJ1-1	CSASEGPTEAFF	TGCAGTGCTAGTGAGGGCCCTACTGAAGCTTTCTTT
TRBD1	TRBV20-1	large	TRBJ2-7	CSAGAGGAFYEQYF	TGCAGTGCTGGGGCAGGGGGCGCTTTTTACGAGCAGTACTTC
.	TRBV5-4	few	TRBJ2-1	CASSSNRLASNEQFF	TGTGCCAGCAGCTCCAACAGACTGGCGAGCAATGAGCAGTTCTTC
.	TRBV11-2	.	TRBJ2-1	CASIGGRYNEQFF	TGTGCCAGCATCGGGGGTCGGTACAATGAGCAGTTCTTC
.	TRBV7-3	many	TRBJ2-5	CASSFVGGPQETQYF	TGTGCCAGCAGCTTTGTGGGGGGCCCCCAAGAGACCCAGTACTTC
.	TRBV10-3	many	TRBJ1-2	CAIRSGTTNYGYTF	TGTGCCATCAGATCCGGGACAACTAACTATGGCTACACCTTC
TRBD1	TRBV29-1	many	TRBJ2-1	CSVDRTGVENEQFF	TGCAGCGTAGACCGGACAGGGGTAGAGAATGAGCAGTTCTTC
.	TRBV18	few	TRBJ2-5	CASSYRDRASGSRQETQYF	TGTGCCAGCTCATACCGGGACAGGGCCAGCGGGAGTCGACAAGAGACCCAGTACTTC
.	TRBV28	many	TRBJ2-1	CASSLPSYNEQFF	TGTGCCAGCAGTTTACCTAGCTACAATGAGCAGTTCTTC
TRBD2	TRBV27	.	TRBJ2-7	CASSARPGDYSYEQYF	TGTGCCAGCAGCGCCCGACCGGGGGACTACTCCTACGAGCAGTACTTC
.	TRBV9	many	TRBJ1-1	CASSVAAQNTEAFF	TGTGCCAGCAGCGTAGCAGCACAGAACACTGAAGCTTTCTTT
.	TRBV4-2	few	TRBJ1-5	CASSQEGWGNQPQHF	TGTGCCAGCAGCCAAGAGGGGTGGGGCAATCAGCCCCAGCATTTT
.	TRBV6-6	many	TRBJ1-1	CASSYSAAEAFF	TGTGCCAGCAGTTACTCGGCGGCTGAAGCTTTCTTT
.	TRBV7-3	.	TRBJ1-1	CASSFSPNTEAFF	TGTGCCAGCAGCTTCAGTCCGAACACTGAAGCTTTCTTT
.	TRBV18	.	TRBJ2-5	CASSPRRSAGQETQYF	TGTGCCAGCTCACCCCGTCGTTCGGCGGGGCAAGAGACCCAGTACTTC
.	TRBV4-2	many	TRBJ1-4	CASSQHGDEKLFF	TGTGCCAGCAGCCAACACGGTGATGAAAAACTGTTTTTT
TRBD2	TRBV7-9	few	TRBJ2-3	CASSFGLAGTDTQYF	TGTGCCAGCAGCTTCGGGCTAGCGGGCACAGATACGCAGTATTTT